A selection of T cell receptor beta chains follows, all from one sample in a study of CD8+CD57+ T cells in acquired aplastic anemia. TCRdb reprocessed the reads via MiXCR and lists one record per CDR3 protein. Found here are 150,000 or so distinct CDR3 sequences, 40% to 60% of them singletons; the top ten hold around a third. Sequencing was done on a sample of sorted CD4+, CD8+, or CD8+CD57+ T cells (not recorded which) from PBMCs. Source of these receptors: a human donor with aplastic anemia. The CDR3 runs from the conserved cysteine through the conserved F or W. Each record gives: V gene, J gene, CDR3 protein.

v_gene: TRBV27; j_gene: TRBJ1-1; CDR3aa: CASGGTGLETEAFF
v_gene: TRBV10-1; j_gene: TRBJ1-1; CDR3aa: CASSGYRDRPEAFF
v_gene: TRBV5-5; j_gene: TRBJ2-1; CDR3aa: CASSFFGFGNDEQFF
v_gene: TRBV24-1; j_gene: TRBJ2-2; CDR3aa: CATSQAENTGELFF
v_gene: TRBV7-8; j_gene: TRBJ1-5; CDR3aa: CASSPTGGGQPQHF
v_gene: TRBV5-1; j_gene: TRBJ1-2; CDR3aa: CASSLIFSGRGYTF
v_gene: TRBV15; j_gene: TRBJ1-6; CDR3aa: CATSRGRDDSPLHF
v_gene: TRBV2; j_gene: TRBJ2-2; CDR3aa: CASGTRKGTGELFF
v_gene: TRBV24-1; j_gene: TRBJ2-3; CDR3aa: CATSVDTDTQYF
v_gene: TRBV7-9; j_gene: TRBJ1-5; CDR3aa: CASSLGMTGYSNQPQHF
v_gene: TRBV15; j_gene: TRBJ1-2; CDR3aa: CATSLGTGDGYTF
v_gene: TRBV29-1; j_gene: TRBJ2-3; CDR3aa: CSVENLAKDTDAQYF
v_gene: TRBV2; j_gene: TRBJ2-1; CDR3aa: CASSDWGGSYNEQFF
v_gene: TRBV7-2; j_gene: TRBJ2-1; CDR3aa: CASSLRLAGYEQFF
v_gene: TRBV20-1; j_gene: TRBJ2-2; CDR3aa: CSARGSNSDGGELFF
v_gene: TRBV9; j_gene: TRBJ1-2; CDR3aa: CASSVQDDNYGYTF
v_gene: TRBV12-3/TRBV12-4; j_gene: TRBJ1-2; CDR3aa: CASSLIGGGYGYTF
v_gene: TRBV20-1; j_gene: TRBJ2-1; CDR3aa: CSARGASDQGLLNEQFF
v_gene: TRBV18; j_gene: TRBJ2-7; CDR3aa: CASSQSGFEQYF
v_gene: TRBV9; j_gene: TRBJ1-3; CDR3aa: CASRQGAAGNTIYF
v_gene: TRBV4-1; j_gene: TRBJ2-7; CDR3aa: CASSQEVLAEAYEQYF
v_gene: TRBV25-1; j_gene: TRBJ2-1; CDR3aa: CASSISGSDNEQFF
v_gene: TRBV10-2; j_gene: TRBJ1-1; CDR3aa: CASSDGAEAFF
v_gene: TRBV20-1; j_gene: TRBJ2-1; CDR3aa: CSAPATGEQFF
v_gene: TRBV7-9; j_gene: TRBJ2-7; CDR3aa: CASSSSEQYF
v_gene: TRBV20-1; j_gene: TRBJ2-7; CDR3aa: CSARLLAGDYEQYF
v_gene: TRBV19; j_gene: TRBJ1-1; CDR3aa: CASTMQGRDTEAFF
v_gene: TRBV6-1; j_gene: TRBJ1-1; CDR3aa: CAGGPFDTEAFF
v_gene: TRBV2; j_gene: TRBJ2-5; CDR3aa: CASSVEVGQDQETQYF
v_gene: TRBV20-1; j_gene: TRBJ1-2; CDR3aa: CSARDAAGENYGCTF
v_gene: TRBV10-1; j_gene: TRBJ2-3; CDR3aa: CASAVAGTDTQYF
v_gene: TRBV7-9; j_gene: TRBJ2-2; CDR3aa: CASSTTGQAVRTGELFF
v_gene: TRBV2; j_gene: TRBJ1-1; CDR3aa: CASSDRDRVRAFF
v_gene: TRBV25-1; j_gene: TRBJ2-1; CDR3aa: CASSPRTGSNNEQFF
v_gene: TRBV20-1; j_gene: TRBJ1-2; CDR3aa: CSARDPPVGYTF
v_gene: TRBV9; j_gene: TRBJ1-1; CDR3aa: CASSAGDNKDTEAFF
v_gene: TRBV12-3/TRBV12-4; j_gene: TRBJ2-7; CDR3aa: CASSYENRGPYEQYF
v_gene: TRBV12-3/TRBV12-4; j_gene: TRBJ1-4; CDR3aa: CASSPRGSNEKLFF
v_gene: TRBV7-6; j_gene: TRBJ2-5; CDR3aa: CASTPVGDETQYF
v_gene: TRBV7-9; j_gene: TRBJ2-5; CDR3aa: CASSLAAETQYF
v_gene: TRBV11-2; j_gene: TRBJ2-1; CDR3aa: CASSLLAGGANEQFF
v_gene: TRBV2; j_gene: TRBJ2-7; CDR3aa: CASSLIKDHEQYF
v_gene: TRBV2; j_gene: TRBJ1-1; CDR3aa: CASNEPTTGLMNTEAFF
v_gene: TRBV10-3; j_gene: TRBJ2-7; CDR3aa: CAISEHREGANEQYF
v_gene: TRBV6-1; j_gene: TRBJ2-7; CDR3aa: CASSIGTAFGEQYF
v_gene: TRBV27; j_gene: TRBJ1-1; CDR3aa: CASTQTGGRGTEAFF
v_gene: TRBV2; j_gene: TRBJ2-3; CDR3aa: CASRMGRGTDTQYF
v_gene: TRBV5-1; j_gene: TRBJ2-5; CDR3aa: CASSPDNREETQYF
v_gene: TRBV7-8; j_gene: TRBJ1-2; CDR3aa: CASSFGQIFYGYTF
v_gene: TRBV25-1; j_gene: TRBJ1-2; CDR3aa: CASSGGGHVFYYGYTF
v_gene: TRBV4-2; j_gene: TRBJ1-2; CDR3aa: CASSQEPGDYGYTF
v_gene: TRBV2; j_gene: TRBJ1-1; CDR3aa: CASRRGNTEAFF
v_gene: TRBV7-3; j_gene: TRBJ1-1; CDR3aa: CASSLTGTASNTEAFF
v_gene: TRBV10-2; j_gene: TRBJ2-7; CDR3aa: CASSEEGTGASYEQYF
v_gene: TRBV7-6; j_gene: TRBJ1-2; CDR3aa: CASSLAGGGYGYTF
v_gene: TRBV2; j_gene: TRBJ1-5; CDR3aa: CASSTGVSNQPQHF
v_gene: TRBV10-3; j_gene: TRBJ1-6; CDR3aa: CAISESPGTDNSPLHF
v_gene: TRBV2; j_gene: TRBJ2-7; CDR3aa: CASSPRTYEQYF